This T cell receptor (beta chain) was profiled in a study of early T cells in non-severe SARS-CoV-2 infection. Study background: Chains were not paired, and sequencing was done on bulk RNA from unsorted whole blood. Notes on the study in general: Missing private and CD4 specificities, VDJdb matching favored anti-spike CD8 responses.

Unique molecular identifier tags were affixed to discrete cDNA molecules. MiXCR was run by TCRdb on the 5' RACE reads, yielding one entry per CDR3 protein. The sample records tens of thousands of distinct CDR3 sequences, under 6% being singletons. This clonotype was observed at least ten times. Antigen specificity is unknown. Germline assignment: CDR1 LGHNA and CDR2 YSLEER. V was trimmed by 1 base and J by 5 bases, leaving 9 bases between them. This CDR3 has 14 amino acids. The V gene is TRBV4-3, the J gene TRBJ2-1, with D unresolved. Material: whole blood. The source is an adult who was a healthcare worker with PCR-confirmed SARS-CoV-2 infection or an uninfected control (not recorded which). The CDR3 protein is CASSQALHDNEQFF. CDR3 nucleotides: TGCGCCAGCAGCCAAGCACTACACGACAATGAGCAGTTCTTC.